This passage covers 32 T cell receptor beta chains from one sample sequenced in a study of blood T cell repertoires in COVID-19. The protocol was immunoSEQ multiplex PCR, while the TCRdb copy is restricted to in-frame clones and leaves out a portion. In the table there are some 200,000 clones, more than 80% of which are singletons. Sequencing was performed on peripheral blood. These receptors all stem from a woman aged 40 to 50 with COVID-19, enrolled during active disease.

The rearrangement joins TRBV6-5 to TRBJ2-7; D call uncertain. This CDR3 region has 14 residues. Deletions cut 5 bases from V and 0 bases from J, with 11 bases between. Germline loops: CDR1 MNHEY, CDR2 SVGAGI. The CDR3 DNA reads as TGTGCCAGCAGTCGCACAACATACTCCTACGAGCAGTACTTC. Translation gives CASSRTTYSYEQYF.

The rearrangement uses TRBV19 and TRBJ1-2; 9 bases agree with TRBD1. This CDR3 is built from 13 residues. With V trimmed by 6 bases and J by 7 bases, 6 bases remained unmatched. In germline, CDR1 is LNHDA, CDR2 SQIVND (reference sequence). CDR3 in amino acids: CASSRGQGGGYTF. CDR3 coding DNA: TGTGCCAGTAGCAGGGGACAGGGAGGTGGCTACACCTTC.

The genes are TRBV3-1 (or the pseudogene TRBV3-2) and TRBJ1-5; D gene ambiguous. The CDR3 loop spans 14 amino acids. Germline lookup yields CDR1 LGHDT and CDR2 YNNKEL (reference sequence). The germline V and J ends were trimmed by 0 bases and 7 bases, with 10 bases remaining between them. This CDR3 reads CASSQDSRGQPQHF. The CDR3 DNA sequence: TGTGCCAGCAGCCAAGATAGCCGCGGGCAGCCCCAGCATTTT.

The chain links TRBV3-1 (or the pseudogene TRBV3-2) to TRBJ2-7; 10 bases are a match to TRBD2. V gave up 6 bases and J gave up 7 bases; unmatched junction bases: 12. Germline CDR1 and CDR2: LGHDT and YNNKEL (reference sequence). The CDR3 runs 15 residues. The CDR3 loop reads CASSTRTSGAGEQYF. For the CDR3, the DNA is TGTGCCAGCAGTACTAGGACTAGCGGAGCGGGGGAGCAGTACTTC.

The J gene is TRBJ2-1, the V gene TRBV2, with TRBD2 matching over 8 bases. Trimming cost V 3 bases and J 14 bases; bases outside gene matches: 15. The CDR3 is made up of 15 amino acids. Looked up from germline, CDR1 is SNHLY and CDR2 is FYNNEI. The chain's CDR3 is CASSEVLAGHTVEFF. CDR3 DNA: TGTGCCAGCAGTGAGGTCCTAGCGGGTCACACCGTGGAGTTCTTC.

The chain joins TRBV5-1 to TRBJ1-1, with D tentatively TRBD1 (6 bases). The germline V gene encodes CDR1 SGHRS and CDR2 YFSETQ. Trimming removed 0 bases from V and 10 bases from J, with 16 bases in between. This CDR3 has 14 residues. The CDR3 DNA sequence: TGCGCCAGCAGCTTGGGTTCGCAGGGGTATGGAGCTTTCTTT. It yields the protein CASSLGSQGYGAFF.

J is TRBJ1-1 and V is TRBV18; TRBD1 is a possible D gene (6 bases). CDR3 length equals 14 residues. The germline V and J ends were trimmed by 1 base and 3 bases, with 9 bases remaining between them. Germline V CDR1 and CDR2: KGHSH, LQKENI. The CDR3 DNA follows: TGTGCCAGCTCACCACAGGGGGTCTACACTGAAGCTTTCTTT. This encodes CASSPQGVYTEAFF.

CDR3 DNA sequence: TGTGCCACCAGCAGGCGCGTCGGGGAGCTGTTTTTT. Protein sequence: CATSRRVGELFF. The V and J genes are TRBV15 and TRBJ2-2; D remains ambiguous. The CDR3 is made up of 12 amino acids. The germline V gene has CDR1 LNHNV and CDR2 YYDKDF (reference sequence). V gave up 3 bases and J gave up 7 bases, with 6 bases separating them.

This clone was recorded only once. The chain carries TRBV18 and TRBJ2-4; D gene uncertain. The CDR3 covers 19 residues. The V and J ends lost 3 bases and 1 base respectively, with 22 bases between them. Germline V gene data show CDR1 as KGHSH and CDR2 as LQKENI. The CDR3 region is CASSPLNPAMIGAKNIQYF. The CDR3 bases are TGTGCCAGCTCACCGCTTAATCCAGCGATGATCGGGGCCAAAAACATTCAGTACTTC.

The gene calls are TRBV28 and TRBJ2-1, with D possibly being TRBD2 (5 bases). The CDR3 consists of 17 residues. Germline V gene sequence: CDR1 MDHEN, CDR2 SYDVKM. V dropped 1 base and J dropped 1 base, with 14 bases sitting between them. The CDR3 loop is CASSLLGLSGSYNEQFF. In DNA, the CDR3 is TGTGCCAGCAGTTTATTGGGTCTCAGCGGTTCCTACAATGAGCAGTTCTTC.

The chain uses TRBV3-1 (or the pseudogene TRBV3-2) and TRBJ1-1; D perhaps matches TRBD1 (6 bases). Germline CDR1 reads LGHDT; CDR2 reads YNNKEL (reference sequence). The V end was cut by 5 bases, the J end by 2 bases, with 15 bases between. This CDR3 region has 15 residues. CDR3 sequence reads: CASSDRTVQNTEAFF. The CDR3 DNA sequence: TGTGCCAGCAGCGACCGGACAGTCCAAAACACTGAAGCTTTCTTT.

The chain recombines TRBV27 with TRBJ1-2; possibly TRBD1 for D (5 bases). V lost 6 bases and J lost 0, with 8 bases in between. This CDR3 is 13 amino acids long. Germline V lookup: CDR1 MNHEY, CDR2 SMNVEV (reference sequence). CDR3 in DNA: TGTGCCAGCAGGACAGCGACTAACTATGGCTACACCTTC. Protein sequence: CASRTATNYGYTF.

The chain employs TRBV7-2 and TRBJ2-3; 14 nucleotides agree with TRBD2. The V segment lost 7 bases and the J segment 2 bases; nucleotides outside the gene matches: 8. Looked up from germline, CDR1 is SGHTA and CDR2 is FQGNSA. CDR3 length: 17 amino acids. Here the CDR3 reads CASNQQGLAGATDTQYF. CDR3 in DNA: TGTGCCAGCAATCAACAGGGACTAGCGGGGGCCACAGATACGCAGTATTTT. Together with reference TRBV7-2 and TRBJ2-3, the CDR3 gives the full variable domain: GAGVSQSPSNKVTEKGKDVELRCDPISGHTALYWYRQSLGQGLEFLIYFQGNSAPDKSGLPSDRFSAERTGGSVSTLTIQRTQQEDSAVYLCASNQQGLAGATDTQYFGPGTRLTVL.

The chain recombines TRBV18 with TRBJ2-3, with 13 positions matching TRBD2. V shed 6 bases and J 0 bases; nucleotides not matched to a gene: 12. CDR1 KGHSH and CDR2 LQKENI come from the germline V gene. CDR3 length: 19 residues. CDR3: CASSPRLAGGITSTDTQYF. CDR3 coding DNA: TGTGCCAGCTCGCCCCGACTAGCGGGGGGAATCACTAGCACAGATACGCAGTATTTT. The complete variable domain, with remaining parts taken from reference TRBV18 and TRBJ2-3, reads NAGVMQNPRHLVRRRGQEARLRCSPMKGHSHVYWYRQLPEEGLKFMVYLQKENIIDESGMPKERFSAEFPKEGPSILRIQQVVRGDSAAYFCASSPRLAGGITSTDTQYFGPGTRLTVL.

This clone has just one count. The chain has TRBV11-3 and TRBJ1-3; maybe TRBD1 (5 bases). The CDR3 is made up of 15 amino acids. Germline CDR1 and CDR2: SGHNT and YENEEA. Between the trimmed V and J ends, which lost 3 bases and 2 bases, there was a span of 11 bases. CDR3 sequence reads: CASSLGGIAGNTIYF. For the CDR3, the DNA is TGTGCCAGCAGCTTGGGGGGGATCGCTGGAAACACCATATATTTT.

The chain has TRBV30 and TRBJ1-5; D is unresolved. The V and J ends lost 1 base and 2 bases respectively, with 9 bases between them. The CDR3 loop spans 14 amino acids. Germline V gives CDR1 GTSNPN, CDR2 SVGIG (reference sequence). CDR3 sequence reads: CAWSDTSGNQPQHF. For the CDR3, the DNA is TGTGCCTGGAGTGATACCAGTGGCAATCAGCCCCAGCATTTT.

This clone was seen once. This chain links TRBV14 with TRBJ2-1; 11 bases agree with TRBD2. The CDR3 has 17 amino acids. The V segment lost 1 base and the J segment 9 bases; nucleotides outside the gene matches: 11. In germline, CDR1 is SGHDN, CDR2 FVKESK. The CDR3 DNA follows: TGTGCCAGCAGCCAAGGCATAGCGGGGGGGCCGGGGAGTGAGCAGTTCTTC. It translates to CASSQGIAGGPGSEQFF. The whole variable domain, filled in from reference TRBV14 and TRBJ2-1, reads EAGVTQFPSHSVIEKGQTVTLRCDPISGHDNLYWYRRVMGKEIKFLLHFVKESKQDESGMPNNRFLAERTGGTYSTLKVQPAELEDSGVYFCASSQGIAGGPGSEQFFGPGTRLTVL.

The chain joins TRBV7-3 to TRBJ2-1; 11 bases fit TRBD2. The germline V gene has CDR1 SGHTA and CDR2 FQGTGA. The CDR3 spans 15 residues. Losses at the gene ends were 5 bases for V and 7 bases for J; bases not matched to a gene: 7. The CDR3 loop is CASSMVAGGRNEQFF. The CDR3 DNA follows: TGTGCCAGCAGCATGGTAGCGGGAGGGAGGAATGAGCAGTTCTTC.

The J gene is TRBJ2-3, the V gene TRBV12-3 or TRBV12-4; D gene unclear. This CDR3 has 12 amino acids. Trimming took off 6 bases at V and 3 bases at J, with 7 bases between the two ends. The chain's CDR3 is CASSPVTDTQYF. The DNA of the CDR3 is TGTGCCAGCAGCCCCGTAACAGATACGCAGTATTTT.

This clone was counted between two and nine times. The V gene is TRBV15, the J gene TRBJ1-5; 7 nucleotides line up with TRBD1. CDR1 is LNHNV and CDR2 is YYDKDF in the germline V gene (reference sequence). The CDR3 sequence is 13 residues long. The V gene end was trimmed by 5 bases and the J gene end by 11 bases; junction bases not matched to a gene: 9. The chain's CDR3 is CATSLGTAGTQHF. CDR3 in DNA: TGTGCCACCAGCTTAGGGACAGCAGGAACCCAGCATTTT. Supplemented by reference TRBV15 and TRBJ1-5, the full variable domain reads DAMVIQNPRYQVTQFGKPVTLSCSQTLNHNVMYWYQQKSSQAPKLLFHYYDKDFNNEADTPDNFQSRRPNTSFCFLDIRSPGLGDTAMYLCATSLGTAGTQHFGDGTRLSIL.

J is TRBJ2-1 and V is TRBV20-1, with a weak D call TRBD1 (6 bases). This CDR3 has 17 residues. V lost 3 bases, J lost 1 base, and 19 bases lay in between. The germline V gene encodes CDR1 DFQATT and CDR2 SNEGSKA (reference sequence). The DNA of the CDR3 is TGCAGTGCTAGTCCGTTTACAGGGAGAGTATCCTACAATGAGCAGTTCTTC. Residues: CSASPFTGRVSYNEQFF.

CDR3 sequence: CASSPRTNMNTEAFF. The CDR3 nucleotides are TGTGCCAGCAGCCCCCGGACAAACATGAACACTGAAGCTTTCTTT. The V call is TRBV11-2, the J call TRBJ1-1; D is perhaps TRBD1 (5 bases). The CDR3 runs 15 residues. Germline-derived CDR1 and CDR2 are SGHAT and FQNNGV. The V and J ends lost 5 bases and 0 bases respectively, with 13 bases between them.

This chain uses TRBV19 with TRBJ2-1; tentative D call: TRBD2 (5 bases). This CDR3 spans 13 amino acids. Germline loops: CDR1 LNHDA, CDR2 SQIVND (reference sequence). V was trimmed by 6 bases and J by 3 bases, leaving 9 bases between them. CDR3 nucleotide sequence: TGTGCCAGTAGAAAGCGGAGCTACAATGAGCAGTTCTTC. Its translation is CASRKRSYNEQFF.

The chain combines TRBV30 with TRBJ2-2; D is possibly TRBD2 (6 bases). V was shortened by 0 bases and J by 7 bases, with 15 bases between the two germline ends. The CDR3 extends over 15 amino acids. Germline assignment: CDR1 GTSNPN and CDR2 SVGIG (reference sequence). The CDR3 DNA reads as TGTGCCTGGAGTGTACAGTGGGGGGTCGGCGGGGAGCTGTTTTTT. Translation: CAWSVQWGVGGELFF. Full variable domain (missing parts from reference TRBV30 and TRBJ2-2): SQTIHQWPATLVQPVGSPLSLECTVEGTSNPNLYWYRQAAGRGLQLLFYSVGIGQISSEVPQNLSASRPQDRQFILSSKKLLLSDSGFYLCAWSVQWGVGGELFFGEGSRLTVL.

The chain recombines TRBV19 with TRBJ2-1; 11 bases match TRBD2. Germline V gene data show CDR1 as LNHDA and CDR2 as SQIVND (reference sequence). The J segment lost 4 bases and the V segment lost 6 bases, leaving 5 bases of the junction unmatched. The CDR3 is made up of 15 amino acids. CDR3 nucleotide sequence: TGTGCCAGTAGCACTAGCGGGAGTAGGTACAATGAGCAGTTCTTC. Its translation is CASSTSGSRYNEQFF.

This clone showed up just a few times. The V gene is TRBV2, the J gene TRBJ2-2; a possible D gene is TRBD1 (5 bases). Germline loops: CDR1 SNHLY, CDR2 FYNNEI. Between the trimmed V and J ends, which lost 7 bases and 2 bases, there was a span of 11 bases. The CDR3 has 14 amino acids. CDR3 nucleotide sequence: TGTGCCAGCAAACAGGCCGAAAACACCGGGGAGCTGTTTTTT. Protein sequence: CASKQAENTGELFF.

This rearrangement joins TRBV4-1 to TRBJ1-2, with D tentatively TRBD1 (5 bases). The CDR3 length is 19 residues. Trimming pared 0 bases from V and 0 bases from J, leaving 20 bases between. CDR1 is MGHRA, CDR2 YSYEKL, per germline. The CDR3 loop reads CASSQDDAGPTIANYGYTF. The CDR3 DNA is TGCGCCAGCAGCCAAGATGACGCGGGACCTACGATCGCTAACTATGGCTACACCTTC.

This rearrangement joins TRBV2 to TRBJ1-2; TRBD1 matches at 8 bases. The germline V gene has CDR1 SNHLY and CDR2 FYNNEI. The CDR3 extends over 14 amino acids. The V and J ends lost 6 bases and 3 bases, in that order; junction bases with no gene match: 6. CDR3: CASREKTGDYGYTF. The CDR3, as DNA: TGTGCCAGCAGGGAGAAGACAGGGGACTATGGCTACACCTTC.

The chain combines TRBV6-5 with TRBJ1-5, with 11 bases fitting TRBD1. The germline V gene encodes CDR1 MNHEY and CDR2 SVGAGI. The CDR3 consists of 15 residues. After removal of 8 bases from V and 6 bases from J, the junction contained 9 bases not matched to a gene. CDR3 amino acids: CASGRTGGEGQPQHF. CDR3 bases: TGTGCCAGCGGAAGGACAGGGGGCGAGGGTCAGCCCCAGCATTTT.

The chain uses TRBV3-1 (or the pseudogene TRBV3-2) and TRBJ2-1; 12 bases align to TRBD1. This CDR3 region has 15 residues. Germline trimming cut 5 bases from V and 10 bases from J; bases unmatched to any gene: 9. Germline lookup yields CDR1 LGHDT and CDR2 YNNKEL (reference sequence). For the CDR3, the DNA is TGTGCCAGCAGCATCGGGACAGGGGGCGGCGACGAGCAGTTCTTC. It translates to CASSIGTGGGDEQFF.

This clone was found once. This chain links TRBV6-5 with TRBJ1-2, with D tentatively TRBD1 (5 bases). Looked up from germline, CDR1 is MNHEY and CDR2 is SVGAGI. Trimming shortened V by 0 bases and J by 1 base, and 6 bases separated the two germline ends. The CDR3 loop spans 14 amino acids. The CDR3 sequence is CASSYSRVNYGYTF. In DNA, the CDR3 is TGTGCCAGCAGTTACTCCAGGGTTAACTATGGCTACACCTTC.

This clone was observed a few times. The chain couples TRBV5-4 to TRBJ1-2, with 7 bases that match TRBD1. The V gene end was trimmed by 4 bases and the J gene end by 4 bases; junction bases not matched to a gene: 10. CDR1 is SGHNT, CDR2 YYREEE, per germline (reference sequence). This CDR3 is 15 amino acids long. In DNA, the CDR3 is TGTGCCAGCAGCAAGGGGACAGAACGGATCTATGGCTACACCTTC. Protein sequence: CASSKGTERIYGYTF.